This T cell receptor beta chain was identified during a study of T cell responses to AZD1222 COVID-19 vaccine. CDR3 length: 14 residues. The germline CDR1 and CDR2 sequences are ENHRY and SYGVKD. The ends were cut back, 0 bases at V and 8 bases at J, with 13 bases in the middle. About this clone itself: Antigen: not known.

Timing groups of about 4 and about 12 weeks for second doses were pooled. Study findings and constraints: It was only a handful of AZD1222 recipients who were seropositive at baseline. White British people made up most donors, females outnumbered males, and clonal diversity was possibly underestimated. At 160-218 and 743-854, vaccine-associated CD4 TCRs were dominant, and they spanned spike.

This table comes from immunoSEQ multiplex PCR, and its TCRdb copy is limited to in-frame clones, with some not included. Counted here are under 140,000 clones, over 85% occurring once; the ten biggest clones make up 2% to 3%. The sequenced sample was peripheral blood, obtained 28 days after the second AZD1222 dose. The chain recombines TRBV10-3 with TRBJ1-2, with D perhaps TRBD1 (5 bases). The TCR was taken from an adult who received the AZD1222 COVID-19 vaccine. The CDR3 is CAISESSGAGGYTF. The CDR3 region has the DNA TGTGCCATCAGTGAGTCTTCCGGGGCCGGCGGCTACACCTTC.